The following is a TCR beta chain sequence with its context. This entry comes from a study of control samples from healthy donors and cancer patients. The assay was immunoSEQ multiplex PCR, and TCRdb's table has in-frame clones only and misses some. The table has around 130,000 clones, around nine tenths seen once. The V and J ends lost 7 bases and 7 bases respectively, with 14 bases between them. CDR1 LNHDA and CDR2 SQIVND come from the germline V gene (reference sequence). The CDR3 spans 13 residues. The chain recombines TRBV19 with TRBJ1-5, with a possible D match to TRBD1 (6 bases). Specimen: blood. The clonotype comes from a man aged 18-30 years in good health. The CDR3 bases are TGTGCCAGTAACCCAGGGGCCTGGCAGCCCCAGCATTTT. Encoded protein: CASNPGAWQPQHF.